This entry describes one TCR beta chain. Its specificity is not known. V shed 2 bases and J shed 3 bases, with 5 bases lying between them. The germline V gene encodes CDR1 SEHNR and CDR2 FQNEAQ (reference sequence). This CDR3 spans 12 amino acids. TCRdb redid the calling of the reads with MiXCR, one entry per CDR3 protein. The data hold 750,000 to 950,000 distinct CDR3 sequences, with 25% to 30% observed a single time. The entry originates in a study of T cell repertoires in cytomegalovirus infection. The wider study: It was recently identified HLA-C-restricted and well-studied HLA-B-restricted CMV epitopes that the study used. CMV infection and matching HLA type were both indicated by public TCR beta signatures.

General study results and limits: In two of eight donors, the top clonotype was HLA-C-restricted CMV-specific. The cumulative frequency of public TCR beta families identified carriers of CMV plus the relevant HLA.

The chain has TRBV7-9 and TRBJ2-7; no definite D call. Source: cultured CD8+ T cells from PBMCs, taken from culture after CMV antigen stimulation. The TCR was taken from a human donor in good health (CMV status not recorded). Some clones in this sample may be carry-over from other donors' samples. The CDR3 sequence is CASSLSHYEQYF. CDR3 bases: TGTGCCAGCAGCTTATCACACTACGAGCAGTACTTC.